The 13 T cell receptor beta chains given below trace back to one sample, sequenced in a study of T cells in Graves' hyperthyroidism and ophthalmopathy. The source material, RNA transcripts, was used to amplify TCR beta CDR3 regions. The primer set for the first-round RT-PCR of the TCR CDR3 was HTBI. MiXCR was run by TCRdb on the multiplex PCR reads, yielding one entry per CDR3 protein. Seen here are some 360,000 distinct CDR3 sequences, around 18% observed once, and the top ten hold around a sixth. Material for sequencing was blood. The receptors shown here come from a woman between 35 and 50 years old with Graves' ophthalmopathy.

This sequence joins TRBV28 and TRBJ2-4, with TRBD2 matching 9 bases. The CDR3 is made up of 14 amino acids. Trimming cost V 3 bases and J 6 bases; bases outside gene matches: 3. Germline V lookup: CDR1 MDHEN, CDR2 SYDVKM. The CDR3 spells CASSLWREGNIQYF. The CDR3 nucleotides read TGTGCCAGCAGTTTGTGGCGGGAGGGAAACATTCAGTACTTC.

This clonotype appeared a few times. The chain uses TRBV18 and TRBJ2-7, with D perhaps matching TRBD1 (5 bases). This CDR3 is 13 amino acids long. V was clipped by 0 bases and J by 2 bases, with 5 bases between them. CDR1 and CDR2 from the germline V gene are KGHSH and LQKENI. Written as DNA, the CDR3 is TGTGCCAGCTCACCACCCAGGGCCTACGAGCAGTACTTC. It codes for CASSPPRAYEQYF.

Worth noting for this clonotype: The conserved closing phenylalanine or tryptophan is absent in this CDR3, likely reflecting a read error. The CDR3 spells CASSNRASFYEQYI. In DNA, the CDR3 is TGTGCCAGCAGTAACCGGGCCTCCTTCTACGAGCAGTACATC. The rearrangement joins TRBV6-5 to TRBJ2-7; D call uncertain. The V end was cut by 5 bases, the J end by 3 bases, with 14 bases between. Germline V gene sequence: CDR1 MNHEY, CDR2 SVGAGI. The length of the CDR3 is 14 residues.

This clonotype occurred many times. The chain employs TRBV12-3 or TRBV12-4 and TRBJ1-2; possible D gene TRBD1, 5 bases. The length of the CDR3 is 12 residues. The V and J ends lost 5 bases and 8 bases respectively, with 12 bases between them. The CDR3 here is CASSRGREGYTF. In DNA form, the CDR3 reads TGTGCCAGCAGTCGGGGCAGGGAAGGCTACACCTTC.

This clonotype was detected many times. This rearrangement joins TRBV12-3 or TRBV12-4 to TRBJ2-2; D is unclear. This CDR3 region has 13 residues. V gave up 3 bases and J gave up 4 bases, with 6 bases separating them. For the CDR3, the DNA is TGTGCCAGCAGTTTTCGGCCCACCGGGGAGCTGTTTTTT. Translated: CASSFRPTGELFF.

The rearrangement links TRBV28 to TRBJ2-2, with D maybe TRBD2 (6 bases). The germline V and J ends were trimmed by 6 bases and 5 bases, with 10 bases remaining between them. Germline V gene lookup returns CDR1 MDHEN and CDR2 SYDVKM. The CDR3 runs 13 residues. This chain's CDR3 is CASSRLVTGELFF. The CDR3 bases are TGTGCCAGCAGCCGACTAGTTACCGGGGAGCTGTTTTTT.

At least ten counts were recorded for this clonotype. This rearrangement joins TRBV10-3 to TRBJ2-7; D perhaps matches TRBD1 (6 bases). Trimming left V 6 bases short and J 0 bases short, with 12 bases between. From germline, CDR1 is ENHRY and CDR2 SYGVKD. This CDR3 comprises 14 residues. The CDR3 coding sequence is TGTGCCATCAGAAACACAGGGAACTCCTACGAGCAGTACTTC. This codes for CAIRNTGNSYEQYF.

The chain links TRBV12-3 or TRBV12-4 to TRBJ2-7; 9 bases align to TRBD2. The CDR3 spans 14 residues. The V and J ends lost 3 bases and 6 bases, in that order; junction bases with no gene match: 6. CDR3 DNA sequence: TGTGCCAGCAGTTTTAGCGGGAGAAGTGTCGAGCAGTACTTC. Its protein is CASSFSGRSVEQYF.

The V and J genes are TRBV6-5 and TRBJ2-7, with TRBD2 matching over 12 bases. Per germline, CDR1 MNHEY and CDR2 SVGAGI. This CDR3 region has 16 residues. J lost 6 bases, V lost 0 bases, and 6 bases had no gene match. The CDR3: CASSYSTGTSGSEQYF. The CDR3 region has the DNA TGTGCCAGCAGTTACTCGACCGGGACTAGCGGGTCCGAGCAGTACTTC.

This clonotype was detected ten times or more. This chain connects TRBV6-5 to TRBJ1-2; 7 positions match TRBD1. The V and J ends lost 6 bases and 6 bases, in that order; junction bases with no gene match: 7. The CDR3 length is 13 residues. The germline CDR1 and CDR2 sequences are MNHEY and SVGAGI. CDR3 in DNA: TGTGCCAGCAGAAGAACAGGGGCTCATGGCTACACCTTC. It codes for CASRRTGAHGYTF.

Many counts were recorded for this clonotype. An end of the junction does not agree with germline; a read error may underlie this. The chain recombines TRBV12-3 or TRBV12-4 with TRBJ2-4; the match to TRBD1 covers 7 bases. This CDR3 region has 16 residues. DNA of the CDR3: TGTGCCAGCAGTTTAGCTAGGGGGCTAGCCAAAAACACTCAGTACTTC. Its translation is CASSLARGLAKNTQYF.

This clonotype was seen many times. CDR3 sequence (DNA): TGTGCCAGCAGTGACGGGCGGAGGGCCTACGAGCAGTACTTC. It encodes CASSDGRRAYEQYF. The chain couples TRBV2 to TRBJ2-7; D possibly corresponds to TRBD2 (6 bases). The CDR3 covers 14 residues. The germline CDR1 and CDR2 sequences are SNHLY and FYNNEI. V was pared by 3 bases and J by 2 bases, with 11 bases between. Looking up the rest from reference TRBV2 and TRBJ2-7 gives the full variable domain: EPEVTQTPSHQVTQMGQEVILRCVPISNHLYFYWYRQILGQKVEFLVSFYNNEISEKSEIFDDQFSVERPDGSNFTLKIRSTKLEDSAMYFCASSDGRRAYEQYFGPGTRLTVT.

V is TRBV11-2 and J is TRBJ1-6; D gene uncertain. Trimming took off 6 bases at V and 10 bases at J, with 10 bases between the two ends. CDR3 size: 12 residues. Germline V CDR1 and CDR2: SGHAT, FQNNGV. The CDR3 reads CASSNAGSPLHF. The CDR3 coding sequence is TGTGCCAGCAGTAACGCGGGATCACCCCTCCACTTT.